Presented here are 21 T cell receptor beta chains from one specimen sequenced in a study of blood T cells in healthy people across ages. The second PCR ran roughly 6 to 12 cycles with a sample-barcoded 5' primer and J-beta primers. One entry per CDR3 protein results from TCRdb running MiXCR on the 5' RACE reads. The data show about 930,000 distinct CDR3 sequences, about 29% seen once. The sample was also reused in another study, on T cells of mothers and their children.

Material: blood. The source of these receptors is a woman in her thirties or forties in good health.

CDR3 nucleotides: TGTGCCAGCAGCGCCCAATACCTGAGAGGGGGCGTTAGACAAGAGACCCAGTACTTC. This encodes CASSAQYLRGGVRQETQYF. The V gene is TRBV7-2, the J gene TRBJ2-5, with 7 nucleotides matching TRBD1. J was trimmed by 2 bases and V by 5 bases; bases with no gene match: 20. CDR1 is SGHTA, CDR2 FQGNSA, per germline. The CDR3 extends over 19 amino acids.

This chain joins TRBV7-9 and TRBJ2-5, with 10 bases lining up with TRBD1. J lost 3 bases, V lost 2 bases, and 6 bases had no gene match. Germline CDR1 reads SEHNR; CDR2 reads FQNEAQ (reference sequence). This CDR3 has 16 residues. Here the CDR3 DNA reads TGTGCCAGCAGCTTACCCCGTGGGACAGGGGAAGAGACCCAGTACTTC. This encodes CASSLPRGTGEETQYF.

The chain has TRBV5-1 and TRBJ2-5; D perhaps matches TRBD2 (5 bases). The J call may be in error: the DNA end matches TRBJ2-1 better. The CDR3 is 15 amino acids. The germline V gene encodes CDR1 SGHRS and CDR2 YFSETQ. CDR3 sequence: CASSLFPSPQETQFF. CDR3 sequence (DNA): TGCGCCAGCAGCTTGTTCCCTAGCCCCCAAGAGACCCAGTTCTTC.

This chain links TRBV20-1 with TRBJ1-2, with D possibly TRBD1 on 5 matching bases. The germline gives CDR1 DFQATT, CDR2 SNEGSKA (reference sequence). The CDR3 runs to 13 residues. The V gene lost 6 bases and the J gene lost 2 bases, with 13 bases spanning the gap. The CDR3 spells CSALFRDNYGYTF. For the CDR3, the DNA is TGCAGTGCCCTATTTCGGGACAACTATGGCTACACCTTC.

This clonotype has more than one count but fewer than ten. The chain is built from TRBV7-2 and TRBJ1-1; D not resolved. This CDR3 region has 16 residues. Germline values: CDR1 SGHTA, CDR2 FQGNSA. Deletions cut 1 base from V and 4 bases from J, with 16 bases between. CDR3 in amino acids: CASSLERRWATTEAFF. The DNA of the CDR3 is TGTGCCAGCAGCTTAGAACGCCGGTGGGCCACCACTGAAGCTTTCTTT.

The V gene is TRBV28, the J gene TRBJ1-1; D is undetermined. This CDR3 region has 15 residues. Germline V gene lookup returns CDR1 MDHEN and CDR2 SYDVKM. The V end was cut by 3 bases, the J end by 0 bases, with 11 bases between. The CDR3 spells CASSLYRTVNTEAFF. In DNA form, the CDR3 reads TGTGCCAGCAGTTTGTACAGAACAGTGAACACTGAAGCTTTCTTT.

This clonotype was seen many times. The rearrangement joins TRBV29-1 to TRBJ2-1; D is possibly TRBD1 or TRBD2 (6 bases each). V was trimmed by 5 bases and J by 0 bases, leaving 14 bases between them. CDR1 SQVTM and CDR2 ANQGSEA come from the germline V gene. The length of the CDR3 is 15 residues. This CDR3 reads CSVPRGLSSYNEQFF. The CDR3 DNA sequence: TGCAGCGTTCCCAGGGGACTGAGCTCCTACAATGAGCAGTTCTTC.

The sample holds a few counts of this clonotype. This chain connects TRBV6-1 to TRBJ1-5; 7 bases align to TRBD1. V gave up 6 bases and J gave up 5 bases; unmatched junction bases: 7. Germline-derived CDR1 and CDR2 are MNHNS and SASEGT. The CDR3 loop spans 14 amino acids. The CDR3 reads CASSRGSGDQPQHF. In DNA, the CDR3 is TGTGCCAGCAGCAGGGGGAGTGGCGATCAGCCCCAGCATTTT.

This clonotype was counted a few times. The genes are TRBV12-3 or TRBV12-4 and TRBJ2-1; D is possibly TRBD1 (5 bases). The CDR3 has 13 residues. Trimming left V 3 bases short and J 6 bases short, with 9 bases between. Here the CDR3 DNA reads TGTGCCAGCAGTTTTAGCAGGGCCAATGAGCAGTTCTTC. Translated, it gives CASSFSRANEQFF.

This clonotype came up a few times. This chain links TRBV12-3 or TRBV12-4 with TRBJ1-5; D gene ambiguous. V was shortened by 8 bases and J by 5 bases, with 13 bases between the two germline ends. The CDR3 sequence is 13 residues long. The CDR3 bases are TGTGCCAGCGCGGACCCCCCGGATCAGCCCCAGCATTTT. Protein sequence: CASADPPDQPQHF.

This clonotype occurred once. The rearrangement links TRBV5-1 to TRBJ2-1; the match to TRBD1 covers 7 bases. Germline assignment: CDR1 SGHRS and CDR2 YFSETQ. V lost 4 bases and J lost 15; bases outside the gene matches: 10. The CDR3 contains 12 residues. This CDR3 reads CASSMEGQVWFF. DNA for the CDR3: TGCGCCAGCAGCATGGAAGGACAGGTTTGGTTCTTC.

A remark on this clonotype: A much larger clone lies a single base off, so this may be a read error. This chain uses TRBV11-2 with TRBJ1-1, with D unresolved. Germline V lookup: CDR1 SGHAT, CDR2 FQNNGV. This CDR3 contains 12 residues. This chain's CDR3 is CTSSFRNTEAFF. Here the CDR3 DNA reads TGTACCAGCAGCTTTAGGAACACTGAAGCTTTCTTT. Full variable domain (rest looked up from reference TRBV11-2 and TRBJ1-1): EAGVAQSPRYKIIEKRQSVAFWCNPISGHATLYWYQQILGQGPKLLIQFQNNGVVDDSQLPKDRFSAERLKGVDSTLKIQPAKLEDSAVYLCTSSFRNTEAFFGQGTRLTVV.

This clonotype was detected many times. The chain employs TRBV29-1 and TRBJ2-1, with 13 bases that match TRBD2. V gave up 6 bases and J gave up 0 bases; unmatched junction bases: 8. The length of the CDR3 is 17 residues. In germline, CDR1 is SQVTM, CDR2 ANQGSEA. CDR3 nucleotide sequence: TGCAGCGTCAGGACTAGCGGGGGCCTCAGCTCCTACAATGAGCAGTTCTTC. The encoded protein is CSVRTSGGLSSYNEQFF.

The rearrangement joins TRBV20-1 to TRBJ1-2; D not certain. The CDR3 length is 14 residues. Germline values: CDR1 DFQATT, CDR2 SNEGSKA (reference sequence). V gave up 0 bases and J gave up 7 bases, with 15 bases separating them. The CDR3 DNA reads as TGCAGTGCTAGAGATCTTTGGCGGAATGGTGGCTACACCTTC. This encodes CSARDLWRNGGYTF.

This clonotype was recorded at least ten times. The gene calls are TRBV5-1 and TRBJ2-4, with D hard to call. With 8 bases removed from V and 1 base from J, the gap between germline ends came to 16 bases. Per the germline V gene, CDR1 is SGHRS and CDR2 is YFSETQ. There are 15 residues in the CDR3. The DNA of the CDR3 is TGCGCCAGTTCGCCGAGCGCTTGGGCCAAAAACATTCAGTACTTC. Encoded protein: CASSPSAWAKNIQYF.

A single count supports this clonotype. This rearrangement joins TRBV7-3 to TRBJ2-1; D unclear. The V end was cut by 5 bases, the J end by 5 bases, with 16 bases between. The CDR3 is 15 amino acids. Germline CDR1 SGHTA, CDR2 FQGTGA. Here the CDR3 DNA reads TGTGCCAGCAGCCGAAGGTCTGGGGTCGACAATGAGCAGTTCTTC. Translated, it gives CASSRRSGVDNEQFF. Filled out from reference TRBV7-3 and TRBJ2-1, the complete variable domain reads GAGVSQTPSNKVTEKGKYVELRCDPISGHTALYWYRQSLGQGPEFLIYFQGTGAADDSGLPNDRFFAVRPEGSVSTLKIQRTERGDSAVYLCASSRRSGVDNEQFFGPGTRLTVL.

The sample holds many counts of this clonotype. The V gene is TRBV7-9, the J gene TRBJ1-2; no reliable D call. Trimming left V 5 bases short and J 8 bases short, with 18 bases between. Germline V gene data show CDR1 as SEHNR and CDR2 as FQNEAQ (reference sequence). This CDR3 spans 14 amino acids. In DNA form, the CDR3 reads TGTGCCAGCAGCCCGGAAAGGGCCTTTGACGGCTACACCTTC. It yields the protein CASSPERAFDGYTF.

This rearrangement joins TRBV10-3 to TRBJ2-2, with 13 bases lining up with TRBD2. This CDR3 has 19 amino acids. V was clipped by 0 bases and J by 0 bases; unmatched bases: 4. In germline, CDR1 is ENHRY, CDR2 SYGVKD. CDR3 sequence reads: CAISESGLAGIANTGELFF. In nucleotides, the CDR3 is TGTGCCATCAGTGAGTCGGGACTAGCGGGGATAGCGAACACCGGGGAGCTGTTTTTT.

This chain links TRBV6-6 with TRBJ2-7, with D uncertain. Germline loops: CDR1 MNHNY, CDR2 SVGAGI (reference sequence). Trimming removed 6 bases from V and 6 bases from J, with 12 bases in between. The CDR3 totals 12 residues. CDR3 region: CASSPSISEQYF. DNA of the CDR3: TGTGCCAGCAGCCCGTCAATAAGCGAGCAGTACTTC.

This chain connects TRBV9 to TRBJ2-5; no reliable D call. With 0 bases removed from V and 1 base from J, the gap between germline ends came to 13 bases. This CDR3 comprises 16 residues. Germline CDR1 is SGDLS and CDR2 is YYNGEE. CDR3 bases: TGTGCCAGCAGCGTAGCTGCTAGACCTTCCCAAGAGACCCAGTACTTC. It specifies CASSVAARPSQETQYF.

This clonotype was detected only a few times. The chain combines TRBV6-2 or TRBV6-3 with TRBJ2-7; the match to TRBD1 covers 12 bases. V was pared by 2 bases and J by 5 bases, with 10 bases of the junction left unmatched. The CDR3 runs to 17 residues. The germline V gene encodes CDR1 MNHEY and CDR2 SVGEGT. CDR3 region: CASSYPFTGQGAHEQYF. The CDR3 DNA follows: TGTGCCAGCAGTTACCCTTTTACGGGACAGGGGGCCCACGAGCAGTACTTC.